The source of this T cell receptor (beta chain) is a study of cytomegalovirus exposure and HLA in healthy donors. PCR employed 60 Vbeta and 13 Jbeta primers. Original methodology: A later analysis counted about 80 million unique TCR beta chains, some 11 million shared. Generated by immunoSEQ multiplex PCR, the TCRdb table keeps only in-frame clones and is missing some. V and J calls and clone size follow that table, whereas D and trimming were derived from the DNA. The sample holds around 200,000 clones, just under 85% seen once. Every donor was a healthy person donating bone marrow. Findings and limits, study-wide: Cytomegalovirus status was reportedly diagnosed by the classifier with high specificity and sensitivity. Later work found that TCR association rates differed between HLA loci; DRB1 had the most and HLA-C the fewest.

Note on this clone: The antigen is undetermined.

The CDR3 runs to 16 residues. V was clipped by 0 bases and J by 8 bases, with 20 bases between them. Per germline, CDR1 SGDLS and CDR2 YYNGEE. Sequencing was done on a sample of PBMCs. The receptor was isolated from a woman aged 40 to 50 in good health and CMV-seronegative. The chain uses TRBV9 and TRBJ1-2, with TRBD1 as a possible D gene (6 bases). This CDR3 reads CASSVEGGPDSGGYTF. The CDR3 coding sequence is TGTGCCAGCAGCGTAGAGGGGGGGCCCGATTCTGGGGGCTACACCTTC. Supplemented by reference TRBV9 and TRBJ1-2, the full variable domain reads DSGVTQTPKHLITATGQRVTLRCSPRSGDLSVYWYQQSLDQGLQFLIQYYNGEERAKGNILERFSAQQFPDLHSELNLSSLELGDSALYFCASSVEGGPDSGGYTFGSGTRLTVV.